A single sample is the source of the 2 T cell receptor beta chains below, sequenced in a study of blood T cells in healthy people across ages. Sample-barcoded 5' priming and a J-beta primer mix drove a second PCR of about 6 to 11 cycles. TCRdb recomputed calls from the 5' RACE reads with MiXCR, one row per CDR3 protein. Among about 640,000 distinct CDR3 sequences listed, over 40% were seen once. The sample was blood. These receptors all stem from an elderly man in good health.

This clonotype was seen a handful of times. This chain joins TRBV7-2 and TRBJ2-5; 14 positions agree with TRBD2. The CDR3 consists of 15 residues. Germline V CDR1 and CDR2: SGHTA, FQGNSA. The V gene end was trimmed by 3 bases and the J gene end by 11 bases; junction bases not matched to a gene: 8. CDR3 bases: TGTGCCAGCAGCTTCGGGACTAGCGGGGGTTCTGAGCAGTACTTC. It is translated as CASSFGTSGGSEQYF.

In this sample, this clonotype turned up once. The gene calls are TRBV5-1 and TRBJ2-4; 9 bases match TRBD2. The DNA matches TRBJ2-7 better at its end, which makes the J call doubtful. This CDR3 is 18 amino acids long. Germline-derived CDR1 and CDR2 are SGHRS and YFSETQ. The CDR3 loop reads CASSLGTSVAGVTYEQYF. DNA of the CDR3: TGCGCCAGCAGCTTGGGGACTTCCGTAGCGGGGGTCACCTACGAGCAGTACTTC.